This T cell receptor (beta chain) comes out of a study of blood T cell repertoires in COVID-19. Across the whole study: T cells, B-cell-depleted T cells, or PBMCs supplied cDNA or gDNA.

CDR1 SEHNR and CDR2 FQNEAQ come from the germline V gene (reference sequence). The CDR3 has 15 residues. With V trimmed by 6 bases and J by 14 bases, 13 bases remained unmatched. Original methodology: Nucleated cell counts were estimated from reference gene primer amplification. Sequencing used immunoSEQ multiplex PCR; TCRdb keeps in-frame clones, though not all of them. V and J calls and clone size come straight from that table; D and trimming were deduced from the DNA. The table has 75,000 or so clones, around nine tenths seen once. The sample consisted of peripheral blood. The rearrangement uses TRBV7-9 and TRBJ2-1; 13 bases match TRBD2. The origin of this receptor is an elderly woman with active or convalescent COVID-19. CDR3 in amino acids: CASSPGTGLAGEKFF. In DNA, the CDR3 is TGTGCCAGCAGTCCGGGGACCGGACTAGCGGGAGAAAAGTTCTTC. The full variable domain, rest sourced from reference TRBV7-9 and TRBJ2-1, is DTGVSQNPRHKITKRGQNVTFRCDPISEHNRLYWYRQTLGQGPEFLTYFQNEAQLEKSRLLSDRFSAERPKGSFSTLEIQRTEQGDSAMYLCASSPGTGLAGEKFFGPGTRLTVL.